What follows are 32 T cell receptor beta chains derived from one specimen sequenced in a study of blood T cell repertoires in COVID-19. TCRdb keeps only in-frame clones here, not all; method: immunoSEQ multiplex PCR. This table has fewer than 450,000 clones, around nine tenths appearing once. Sequenced material: PBMCs or T cells enriched from blood (not recorded which). The receptors stem from a young woman who had recovered from COVID-19.

The genes are TRBV5-1 and TRBJ2-7; 9 bases are shared with TRBD1. CDR3 size: 13 residues. Trimming took 2 bases from V and 4 from J; bases not matched to a gene: 1. Germline V CDR1 and CDR2: SGHRS, YFSETQ. The CDR3 bases are TGCGCCAGCAGCTTCGGGACAGGGTACGAGCAGTACTTC. Translating it yields CASSFGTGYEQYF.

This clone was counted once. The chain links TRBV6-2 or TRBV6-3 to TRBJ1-6, with D tentatively TRBD1 (6 bases). The germline gives CDR1 MNHEY, CDR2 SVGEGT. The CDR3 extends over 16 amino acids. V dropped 2 bases and J dropped 11 bases, with 19 bases sitting between them. The CDR3 reads CASSYTSVVSGAPLHF. The CDR3, as DNA: TGTGCCAGCAGTTACACCTCCGTCGTTTCAGGGGCACCCCTCCACTTT.

The V gene is TRBV19, the J gene TRBJ1-5; the D gene is possibly TRBD1 (5 bases). Germline loops: CDR1 LNHDA, CDR2 SQIVND (reference sequence). Trimming removed 5 bases at V and 1 base at J, with 12 bases between. CDR3 length: 15 amino acids. The CDR3 sequence: CASSPGHKSNQPQHF. DNA for the CDR3: TGTGCCAGTAGTCCCGGACACAAGAGCAATCAGCCCCAGCATTTT.

J is TRBJ1-2 and V is TRBV20-1; 8 bases align to TRBD1. V lost 6 bases to trimming and J lost 13 bases; unmatched junction nucleotides: 10. The CDR3 runs 11 residues. CDR1 is DFQATT, CDR2 SNEGSKA, per germline (reference sequence). The CDR3 loop is CSAPDRERITF. The CDR3 DNA follows: TGCAGTGCCCCGGACAGGGAGAGGATCACCTTC.

The J gene is TRBJ2-3, the V gene TRBV6-5; 9 bases line up with TRBD1. V lost 6 bases to trimming and J lost 4 bases; unmatched junction nucleotides: 5. There are 14 residues in the CDR3. CDR1 is MNHEY, CDR2 SVGAGI, per germline. This CDR3 reads CASRRDRVADTQYF. CDR3 nucleotides: TGTGCCAGCAGGAGGGACAGGGTCGCAGATACGCAGTATTTT.

The chain carries TRBV21-1 and TRBJ2-7; the table's D call TRBD1 went unverified against the DNA. TRBV21-1 is marked as a pseudogene. CDR3 length: 15 residues. The DNA for the CDR3 is TGTGCCAGCAGCAAAGGGCAGGGAAGCTCCTACGAGCAGTACTTC. It encodes CASSKGQGSSYEQYF.

The chain carries TRBV30 and TRBJ1-3, with D unclear. Germline V gene data show CDR1 as GTSNPN and CDR2 as SVGIG (reference sequence). This CDR3 contains 11 residues. With 0 bases removed from V and 10 bases from J, the gap between germline ends came to 7 bases. CDR3 sequence reads: CAWSVRETIYF. CDR3 nucleotides: TGTGCCTGGAGTGTACGGGAGACCATATATTTT.

The DNA of the CDR3 is TGTGCCAGCAGCCCCCCCTTTAGCGGGGGCCCTAGCTCCTACAATGAGCAGTTCTTC. Its protein is CASSPPFSGGPSSYNEQFF. This chain uses TRBV7-2 with TRBJ2-1; 9 bases are shared with TRBD2. Germline-derived CDR1 and CDR2 are SGHTA and FQGNSA. CDR3 length equals 19 residues. With 5 bases clipped from V and 0 bases from J, the junction kept 14 bases outside the gene matches. Looking up the rest from reference TRBV7-2 and TRBJ2-1 gives the full variable domain: GAGVSQSPSNKVTEKGKDVELRCDPISGHTALYWYRQSLGQGLEFLIYFQGNSAPDKSGLPSDRFSAERTGGSVSTLTIQRTQQEDSAVYLCASSPPFSGGPSSYNEQFFGPGTRLTVL.

The V call is TRBV7-8, the J call TRBJ1-1; weak D call: TRBD1 (5 bases). The CDR3 runs 17 residues. Germline V gives CDR1 SGHVS, CDR2 FQNEAQ. Trimming took 6 bases from V and 5 from J, leaving 25 bases between them. Here the CDR3 reads CASSYHGPTGTVTEAFF. CDR3 coding DNA: TGTGCCAGCAGTTATCATGGCCCAACAGGCACCGTGACTGAAGCTTTCTTT.

This clone is a singleton in its sample. The CDR3 protein is CASSLQGGGQPQHF. CDR3 sequence (DNA): TGTGCCAGCAGTTTACAAGGGGGAGGGCAGCCCCAGCATTTT. The chain is built from TRBV27 and TRBJ1-5, with D possibly TRBD1 on 6 matching bases. V shed 2 bases and J shed 7 bases, with 12 bases lying between them. The CDR3 is made up of 14 amino acids. The germline CDR1 and CDR2 sequences are MNHEY and SMNVEV (reference sequence).

In its sample, this clone was seen once. This sequence joins TRBV3-1 (or the pseudogene TRBV3-2) and TRBJ2-2; TRBD2 agrees at 15 bases. Germline CDR1 and CDR2: LGHDT and YNNKEL (reference sequence). Losses at the gene ends were 6 bases for V and 5 bases for J; bases not matched to a gene: 10. The length of the CDR3 is 18 residues. In nucleotides, the CDR3 is TGTGCCAGCAGACGTGGACTAGCGGGGGGGCCGGGGACCGGGGAGCTGTTTTTT. It is translated as CASRRGLAGGPGTGELFF.

This chain uses TRBV4-1 with TRBJ2-3; D gene uncertain. CDR1 is MGHRA, CDR2 YSYEKL, per germline. Trimming took 0 bases from V and 0 from J, leaving 4 bases between them. The CDR3 is 14 residues long. CDR3 residues: CASSQDQSTDTQYF. The CDR3 region has the DNA TGCGCCAGCAGCCAAGATCAGAGCACAGATACGCAGTATTTT.

The genes are TRBV9 and TRBJ2-3; TRBD2 matches at 10 bases. The CDR3 loop spans 16 amino acids. CDR1 is SGDLS, CDR2 YYNGEE, per germline. The V and J ends lost 1 base and 3 bases, in that order; junction bases with no gene match: 5. The CDR3 bases are TGTGCCAGCAGCGTACAGAGCGGGGGGGAGACAGATACGCAGTATTTT. Its translation is CASSVQSGGETDTQYF.

V is TRBV11-1 and J is TRBJ1-1, with D unclear. Germline CDR1 SGHAT, CDR2 FQDESV (reference sequence). V was shortened by 2 bases and J by 1 base, with 8 bases between the two germline ends. The CDR3 totals 14 residues. The CDR3: CASSLSPGNTEAFF. The CDR3 region has the DNA TGTGCCAGCAGCTTAAGTCCAGGGAACACTGAAGCTTTCTTT.

The chain carries TRBV5-1 and TRBJ1-4, with D hard to call. CDR1 is SGHRS, CDR2 YFSETQ, per germline. V lost 1 base and J 2 bases, leaving 12 bases between the germline ends. This CDR3 comprises 16 residues. Here the CDR3 reads CASSLRRDHTNEKLFF. The DNA of the CDR3 is TGCGCCAGCAGCTTGCGGCGGGATCACACTAATGAAAAACTGTTTTTT.

This clone was seen only once. The chain links TRBV9 to TRBJ2-5; D might be TRBD2 (7 bases). The CDR3 length is 14 residues. Between the trimmed V and J ends, which lost 2 bases and 2 bases, there was a span of 10 bases. The germline V gene encodes CDR1 SGDLS and CDR2 YYNGEE. The CDR3 sequence: CASSVGGQQETQYF. The CDR3 DNA reads as TGTGCCAGCAGCGTGGGGGGGCAGCAAGAGACCCAGTACTTC.

This chain joins TRBV28 and TRBJ1-2; tentative D call: TRBD1 (6 bases). CDR3 size: 15 residues. Trimming took 8 bases from V and 4 from J, leaving 20 bases between them. Germline-derived CDR1 and CDR2 are MDHEN and SYDVKM. The CDR3 protein is CASGPTGHPGYGYTF. CDR3 DNA sequence: TGTGCCAGCGGCCCGACGGGACACCCCGGCTATGGCTACACCTTC.

The chain has TRBV6-6 and TRBJ1-2; 8 bases are a match to TRBD1. CDR3 length: 15 amino acids. The V gene end was trimmed by 0 bases and the J gene end by 4 bases; junction bases not matched to a gene: 4. Germline lookup yields CDR1 MNHNY and CDR2 SVGAGI (reference sequence). The CDR3 loop is CASSYSLDRGYGYTF. The CDR3 DNA is TGTGCCAGCAGTTACTCCTTAGACAGGGGCTATGGCTACACCTTC.

The chain uses TRBV12-3 or TRBV12-4 and TRBJ1-5; D not certain. Trimming left V 3 bases short and J 5 bases short, with 8 bases between. The CDR3 is made up of 13 amino acids. CDR3 in DNA: TGTGCCAGCAGTTTTTCCTCGGATCAGCCCCAGCATTTT. This sequence encodes CASSFSSDQPQHF.

This chain uses TRBV6-5 with TRBJ2-7; maybe TRBD1 (5 bases). The CDR3 spans 11 residues. V lost 7 bases and J lost 7, with 11 bases in between. Germline V gene sequence: CDR1 MNHEY, CDR2 SVGAGI. CDR3 sequence (DNA): TGTGCCAGCACAGCAGGGTGGGAGCAGTACTTC. It codes for CASTAGWEQYF.

V gene TRBV6-5 combines with J gene TRBJ2-3, with TRBD2 matching 10 bases. Germline-derived CDR1 and CDR2 are MNHEY and SVGAGI. With V trimmed by 0 bases and J by 2 bases, 2 bases remained unmatched. The CDR3 loop spans 16 amino acids. CDR3 amino acids: CASSYSSGGPTDTQYF. The CDR3 nucleotides read TGTGCCAGCAGTTACTCTAGCGGGGGGCCCACAGATACGCAGTATTTT.

The table lists this clone with a count of one. The rearrangement uses TRBV3-1 (or the pseudogene TRBV3-2) and TRBJ1-6; D perhaps matches TRBD1 (5 bases). CDR3 length: 15 amino acids. Germline V gene lookup returns CDR1 LGHDT and CDR2 YNNKEL (reference sequence). V was shortened by 3 bases and J by 9 bases, with 15 bases between the two germline ends. The CDR3 DNA follows: TGTGCCAGCAGCCACGGTGGGCAGGGCATTTCACCCCTCCACTTT. The encoded protein is CASSHGGQGISPLHF.

The rearrangement uses TRBV6-1 and TRBJ1-5; no definite D call. CDR3 length equals 15 residues. Germline V CDR1 and CDR2: MNHNS, SASEGT. The V end lost 3 bases, the J end lost 2 bases, and 11 bases lay between the germline ends. The CDR3 DNA is TGTGCCAGCAGTGAGAATACCGGGGGCAATCAGCCCCAGCATTTT. Its translation: CASSENTGGNQPQHF.

The chain has TRBV4-2 and TRBJ1-2; 8 positions agree with TRBD1. After removal of 0 bases from V and 7 bases from J, the junction contained 10 bases not matched to a gene. The CDR3 extends over 16 amino acids. Germline V gene lookup returns CDR1 LGHNA and CDR2 YNFKEQ. CDR3 amino acids: CASSQEWWQGAAGYTF. The DNA for the CDR3 is TGTGCCAGCAGCCAAGAGTGGTGGCAGGGGGCGGCTGGCTACACCTTC.

The chain is built from TRBV14 and TRBJ1-6; the D gene is possibly TRBD1 (6 bases). V lost 3 bases to trimming and J lost 9 bases, with 18 bases between them. Per the germline V gene, CDR1 is SGHDN and CDR2 is FVKESK. CDR3 size: 16 residues. The CDR3 spells CASSHLGGQGGSPLHF. The CDR3, as DNA: TGTGCCAGCAGCCACCTTGGGGGACAAGGGGGTTCACCCCTCCACTTT.

The chain carries TRBV7-9 and TRBJ1-1; D remains unclear. Trimming took off 5 bases at V and 0 bases at J, with 10 bases between the two ends. Germline-derived CDR1 and CDR2 are SEHNR and FQNEAQ (reference sequence). The CDR3 contains 14 residues. DNA of the CDR3: TGTGCCAGCAGCCTCGAGCCACTGAACACTGAAGCTTTCTTT. It is translated as CASSLEPLNTEAFF. Supplemented by reference TRBV7-9 and TRBJ1-1, the full variable domain reads DTGVSQNPRHKITKRGQNVTFRCDPISEHNRLYWYRQTLGQGPEFLTYFQNEAQLEKSRLLSDRFSAERPKGSFSTLEIQRTEQGDSAMYLCASSLEPLNTEAFFGQGTRLTVV.

The V gene is TRBV2, the J gene TRBJ1-1; 7 bases align to TRBD1. This CDR3 contains 17 residues. Germline V gives CDR1 SNHLY, CDR2 FYNNEI. Trimming at V came to 6 bases and at J to 1 base, leaving 14 bases not matched to a gene. The CDR3 here is CASSSQGLRTWNTEAFF. DNA for the CDR3: TGTGCCAGCAGCTCACAGGGGCTCCGGACTTGGAACACTGAAGCTTTCTTT. The complete variable domain, with remaining parts taken from reference TRBV2 and TRBJ1-1, reads EPEVTQTPSHQVTQMGQEVILRCVPISNHLYFYWYRQILGQKVEFLVSFYNNEISEKSEIFDDQFSVERPDGSNFTLKIRSTKLEDSAMYFCASSSQGLRTWNTEAFFGQGTRLTVV.

The chain employs TRBV11-2 and TRBJ1-6, with TRBD1 as a possible D gene (5 bases). There are 14 residues in the CDR3. Germline V gene sequence: CDR1 SGHAT, CDR2 FQNNGV. V shed 3 bases and J shed 4 bases, with 7 bases lying between them. Written as DNA, the CDR3 is TGTGCCAGCAGCTTGGAGGGGTATAATTCACCCCTCCACTTT. This codes for CASSLEGYNSPLHF.

The rearrangement links TRBV3-1 (or the pseudogene TRBV3-2) to TRBJ2-5; 10 bases fit TRBD1. CDR1 LGHDT and CDR2 YNNKEL come from the germline V gene (reference sequence). Germline trimming cut 1 base from V and 4 bases from J; bases unmatched to any gene: 6. The CDR3 covers 16 residues. CDR3: CASSQGPRDRGETQYF. The CDR3 DNA follows: TGTGCCAGCAGCCAAGGTCCTAGGGACAGGGGAGAGACCCAGTACTTC.

The rearrangement uses TRBV2 and TRBJ1-6; 8 bases are shared with TRBD1. CDR3 length: 14 amino acids. Per germline, CDR1 SNHLY and CDR2 FYNNEI. V shed 6 bases and J 10 bases; nucleotides not matched to a gene: 8. The CDR3 loop is CASRADRVQSPLHF. CDR3 nucleotide sequence: TGTGCCAGCAGGGCGGACAGGGTACAGTCACCCCTCCACTTT.

The J gene is TRBJ2-1, the V gene TRBV9; 8 nucleotides agree with TRBD1. This CDR3 contains 16 residues. With V trimmed by 2 bases and J by 3 bases, 7 bases remained unmatched. Germline loops: CDR1 SGDLS, CDR2 YYNGEE. DNA of the CDR3: TGTGCCAGCAGCGTGAGGGACAGGTTCGACTACAATGAGCAGTTCTTC. Protein sequence: CASSVRDRFDYNEQFF.

This chain uses TRBV24-1 with TRBJ1-5, with D tentatively TRBD1 (5 bases). The germline V and J ends were trimmed by 10 bases and 0 bases, with 12 bases remaining between them. CDR1 is KGHDR, CDR2 SFDVKD, per germline. The CDR3 runs to 14 residues. The CDR3, as DNA: TGTGCCACAGGGGCAGGAGTTAGCAATCAGCCCCAGCATTTT. This translates into CATGAGVSNQPQHF.